The present TCR beta chain was sequenced within a study of beta chain features in type 1 diabetes. Findings and caveats of the study: There were fewer insertions and more deletions at the VDJ junctions of type 1 diabetes patients. For patients, the naive, central memory and Treg TCRB repertoires appeared more alike than for healthy donors.

This clone was seen a handful of times. The antigen is undetermined. Germline values: CDR1 GTSNPN, CDR2 SVGIG (reference sequence). CDR3 length: 11 amino acids. V was cut by 5 bases and J by 4 bases, with 8 bases left in between. Since all of the isolated RNA was reverse transcribed, expressed TCRB transcripts were what got sequenced. Using immunoSEQ multiplex PCR, the repertoire was profiled, and TCRdb retains in-frame clones only, with some absent. The sample has around 250,000 clones, 25% to 30% seen once; the top ten hold roughly 4%. The sample comprised central memory CD4+ T cells from blood. The chain carries TRBV30 and TRBJ1-2; D possibly corresponds to TRBD1 (6 bases). The sequence came from a man aged 25-45 years in good health. CDR3 DNA: TGTGCCTGGGACAGGATCTATGGCTACACCTTC. This translates into CAWDRIYGYTF.